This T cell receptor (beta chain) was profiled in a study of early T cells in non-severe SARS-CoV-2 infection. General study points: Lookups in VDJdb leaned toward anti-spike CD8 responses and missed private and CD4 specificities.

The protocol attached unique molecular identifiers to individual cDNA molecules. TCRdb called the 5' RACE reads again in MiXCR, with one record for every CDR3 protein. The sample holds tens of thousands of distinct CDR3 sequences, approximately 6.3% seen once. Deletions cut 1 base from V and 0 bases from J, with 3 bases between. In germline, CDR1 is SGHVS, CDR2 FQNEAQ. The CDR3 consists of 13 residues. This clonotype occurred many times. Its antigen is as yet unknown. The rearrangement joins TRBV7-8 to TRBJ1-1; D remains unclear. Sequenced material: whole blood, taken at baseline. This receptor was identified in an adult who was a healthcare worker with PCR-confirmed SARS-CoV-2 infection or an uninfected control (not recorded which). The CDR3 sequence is CASSLVVNTEAFF. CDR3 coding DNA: TGTGCCAGCAGCTTAGTTGTGAACACTGAAGCTTTCTTT.